Below are 29 T cell receptor beta chains sequenced from a single sample in a study of blood T cell repertoires in COVID-19. Generated by immunoSEQ multiplex PCR, the TCRdb table keeps only in-frame clones and is missing some. The table has under 300,000 clones, 70% to 90% seen once. The sample was PBMCs or T cells enriched from blood (not recorded which). These receptors were taken from a woman in her fifties or sixties who had recovered from COVID-19.

This clone was seen a few times. The chain has TRBV12-2 and TRBJ1-4; no check of the table's D call, TRBD1, against the DNA was made. TRBV12-2 is reported as a pseudogene. The CDR3 is made up of 15 amino acids. For the CDR3, the DNA is TGTGCAAGTCGCCTTCGACCAGGCGAAAATGAAAAACTGTTTTTT. Translating gives CASRLRPGENEKLFF.

V usage is TRBV18 and J usage is TRBJ1-1, with 7 positions matching TRBD1. Germline V gives CDR1 KGHSH, CDR2 LQKENI. J lost 6 bases, V lost 3 bases, and 10 bases had no gene match. The CDR3 loop spans 15 amino acids. In DNA, the CDR3 is TGTGCCAGCTCACCCCTAAACAGGGGTCAGTCTGAAGCTTTCTTT. It codes for CASSPLNRGQSEAFF.

V and J are TRBV27 and TRBJ1-2, with unresolved D. The V end was cut by 9 bases, the J end by 3 bases, with 20 bases between. Germline V gene sequence: CDR1 MNHEY, CDR2 SMNVEV (reference sequence). There are 15 residues in the CDR3. The CDR3 region has the DNA TGTGCCAGTCGGCCTCCGGGGTTCCCTCACTATGGCTACACCTTC. Protein product: CASRPPGFPHYGYTF.

The chain employs TRBV28 and TRBJ2-7; 7 positions agree with TRBD1. After removal of 4 bases from V and 4 bases from J, the junction contained 10 bases not matched to a gene. In germline, CDR1 is MDHEN, CDR2 SYDVKM. The length of the CDR3 is 15 residues. CDR3 sequence reads: CASSSPGTAKYEQYF. CDR3 DNA sequence: TGTGCCAGCAGTTCCCCCGGGACAGCAAAATACGAGCAGTACTTC.

The chain uses TRBV29-1 and TRBJ2-1; D is perhaps TRBD2 (5 bases). This CDR3 contains 13 residues. Deletions cut 1 base from V and 2 bases from J, with 6 bases between. Germline CDR1 SQVTM, CDR2 ANQGSEA. The CDR3 region is CSVEGRTYNEQFF. CDR3 DNA sequence: TGCAGCGTTGAAGGGAGGACCTACAATGAGCAGTTCTTC.

The V gene is TRBV28, the J gene TRBJ1-5; D possibly corresponds to TRBD1 (6 bases). From germline, CDR1 is MDHEN and CDR2 SYDVKM. V was cut by 10 bases and J by 0 bases, with 25 bases left in between. The CDR3 loop spans 18 amino acids. Here the CDR3 DNA reads TGTGCCACCCCCCTACTTCTTTTGGGGGCCCTTAGCAATCAGCCCCAGCATTTT. Translation: CATPLLLLGALSNQPQHF.

This clone was picked up one time. The chain recombines TRBV18 with TRBJ2-2; D is possibly TRBD2 (6 bases). Trimming cost V 2 bases and J 1 base, with 11 bases left between them. Germline-derived CDR1 and CDR2 are KGHSH and LQKENI. CDR3 size: 16 residues. As DNA, the CDR3 is TGTGCCAGCTCACCAGTGGACGGGGGGAACACCGGGGAGCTGTTTTTT. Its translation is CASSPVDGGNTGELFF.

The chain links TRBV29-1 to TRBJ2-1; 12 bases align to TRBD2. The CDR3 runs 13 residues. Losses at the gene ends were 6 bases for V and 10 bases for J; bases not matched to a gene: 7. The germline gives CDR1 SQVTM, CDR2 ANQGSEA. CDR3 sequence reads: CSVGLAGFGEQFF. The CDR3 region has the DNA TGCAGCGTGGGACTAGCGGGCTTCGGGGAGCAGTTCTTC.

The sample holds a few counts of this clone. The chain has TRBV12-3 or TRBV12-4 and TRBJ1-4; D is ambiguous. There are 12 residues in the CDR3. The V gene lost 5 bases and the J gene lost 10 bases, with 11 bases spanning the gap. CDR3 protein: CASSLSAAKLFF. Written as DNA, the CDR3 is TGTGCCAGCAGTCTATCCGCTGCAAAACTGTTTTTT.

This chain joins TRBV5-1 and TRBJ2-6; weak D call: TRBD2 (6 bases). Germline CDR1 is SGHRS and CDR2 is YFSETQ. V was cut by 0 bases and J by 1 base, with 8 bases left in between. The CDR3 has 16 amino acids. CDR3 sequence (DNA): TGCGCCAGCAGCTTGGCCCTAGCGTCTGGGGCCAACGTCCTGACTTTC. Translated, it gives CASSLALASGANVLTF. The whole variable domain, remainder taken from reference TRBV5-1 and TRBJ2-6, is KAGVTQTPRYLIKTRGQQVTLSCSPISGHRSVSWYQQTPGQGLQFLFEYFSETQRNKGNFPGRFSGRQFSNSRSEMNVSTLELGDSALYLCASSLALASGANVLTFGAGSRLTVL.

This clone was picked up one time. V and J are TRBV9 and TRBJ2-3, with 9 bases matching TRBD1. Germline lookup yields CDR1 SGDLS and CDR2 YYNGEE. The CDR3 has 17 amino acids. J was trimmed by 2 bases and V by 1 base; bases with no gene match: 8. The CDR3 is CASSVPRQGVTTDTQYF. In DNA, the CDR3 is TGTGCCAGCAGCGTACCCCGACAGGGGGTGACCACAGATACGCAGTATTTT.

This clone was recorded once. The V and J genes are TRBV29-1 and TRBJ1-3, with 7 bases lining up with TRBD1. The length of the CDR3 is 14 residues. V trimming: 4 bases; J trimming: 4 bases; junction bases outside the gene matches: 7. CDR1 is SQVTM, CDR2 ANQGSEA, per germline. CDR3 amino acids: CSVVEGTAGNTIYF. CDR3 in DNA: TGCAGCGTTGTAGAAGGGACAGCAGGAAACACCATATATTTT.

The chain couples TRBV10-3 to TRBJ2-1; no reliable D call. This CDR3 spans 13 amino acids. The V end lost 2 bases, the J end lost 13 bases, and 15 bases lay between the germline ends. Germline assignment: CDR1 ENHRY and CDR2 SYGVKD. The CDR3 reads CAISELRAELQFF. CDR3 coding DNA: TGTGCCATCAGTGAGCTCCGCGCGGAGTTACAGTTCTTC.

The V gene is TRBV4-1, the J gene TRBJ1-2; D unresolved. V lost 4 bases and J lost 8, with 14 bases in between. Germline CDR1 is MGHRA and CDR2 is YSYEKL. This CDR3 is 13 amino acids long. The CDR3 DNA sequence: TGCGCCAGCAGCCCCCGAGGAGGGCGAGGCTACACCTTC. Translated: CASSPRGGRGYTF.

V usage is TRBV5-6 and J usage is TRBJ1-1; no reliable D call. CDR1 SGHDT and CDR2 YYEEEE come from the germline V gene. V lost 4 bases to trimming and J lost 1 base, with 11 bases between them. The CDR3 totals 14 residues. The CDR3, as DNA: TGTGCCAGCAGCGCTCTGTCAGAGAACACTGAAGCTTTCTTT. Protein sequence: CASSALSENTEAFF.

The chain uses TRBV18 and TRBJ2-2; perhaps TRBD2 as D (6 bases). The CDR3 consists of 12 residues. Germline CDR1 reads KGHSH; CDR2 reads LQKENI. The V and J ends lost 6 bases and 6 bases respectively, with 8 bases between them. The chain's CDR3 is CASSGGSGELFF. The DNA of the CDR3 is TGTGCCAGCTCCGGAGGGTCCGGGGAGCTGTTTTTT.

This chain links TRBV6-2 or TRBV6-3 with TRBJ2-3; maybe TRBD1 (5 bases). Germline CDR1 is MNHEY and CDR2 is SVGEGT. The V end was cut by 5 bases, the J end by 4 bases, with 13 bases between. There are 14 residues in the CDR3. The chain's CDR3 is CASSAKGFADTQYF. In nucleotides, the CDR3 is TGTGCCAGCAGTGCCAAGGGGTTTGCAGATACGCAGTATTTT.

V is TRBV7-2 and J is TRBJ2-6; D ambiguous. The CDR3 is 17 residues long. Trimming cost V 2 bases and J 3 bases, with 14 bases left between them. CDR1 is SGHTA and CDR2 is FQGNSA in the germline V gene. The CDR3 nucleotides are TGTGCCAGCAGCTTAAGTTCTCCTATGTTTGGGGCCAACGTCCTGACTTTC. Translated: CASSLSSPMFGANVLTF.

The chain couples TRBV19 to TRBJ2-1, with D uncertain. Germline V gene sequence: CDR1 LNHDA, CDR2 SQIVND (reference sequence). There are 14 residues in the CDR3. Trimming took off 6 bases at V and 9 bases at J, with 18 bases between the two ends. The CDR3 bases are TGTGCCAGTAGCCCTCGCCCCCAGTCGGGTGAGCAGTTCTTC. Its translation is CASSPRPQSGEQFF.

The rearrangement uses TRBV2 and TRBJ2-7, with TRBD2 matching 11 bases. The V gene end was trimmed by 6 bases and the J gene end by 4 bases; junction bases not matched to a gene: 2. Germline loops: CDR1 SNHLY, CDR2 FYNNEI. The CDR3 runs 13 residues. The CDR3 loop is CASRTSGIYEQYF. CDR3 DNA: TGTGCCAGCAGGACTAGCGGGATTTACGAGCAGTACTTC.

The CDR3 loop reads CASSLAAGRAYNEQFF. The CDR3 DNA sequence: TGCGCCAGCAGCTTGGCAGCGGGGAGGGCCTACAATGAGCAGTTCTTC. V and J are TRBV5-1 and TRBJ2-1; 7 positions match TRBD2. CDR1 is SGHRS and CDR2 is YFSETQ in the germline V gene. The CDR3 sequence is 16 residues long. Germline trimming cut 0 bases from V and 2 bases from J; bases unmatched to any gene: 5.

This clone appeared a single time. The rearrangement uses TRBV19 and TRBJ2-3; a weak D match, TRBD1 (6 bases). V lost 4 bases and J lost 6, with 11 bases in between. Germline V gene data show CDR1 as LNHDA and CDR2 as SQIVND (reference sequence). The CDR3 spans 13 residues. The CDR3 nucleotides read TGTGCCAGTAGTAAGCAGGGGAGCGATACGCAGTATTTT. Protein product: CASSKQGSDTQYF.

The V gene is TRBV2, the J gene TRBJ2-5, with 15 bases that match TRBD2. V lost 3 bases, J lost 8 bases, and 1 base stayed unmatched. The CDR3 runs to 14 residues. Germline CDR1 SNHLY, CDR2 FYNNEI. CDR3 DNA sequence: TGTGCCAGCAGTGAGGGACTAGCGGGAGGTACCCAGTACTTC. As protein: CASSEGLAGGTQYF.

The chain links TRBV3-1 (or the pseudogene TRBV3-2) to TRBJ1-1; TRBD1 is a possible D gene (5 bases). This CDR3 contains 13 residues. V dropped 1 base and J dropped 11 bases, with 14 bases sitting between them. The germline V gene encodes CDR1 LGHDT and CDR2 YNNKEL (reference sequence). Written as DNA, the CDR3 is TGTGCCAGCAGCCAAGGGGGGACTCGGGATGCTTTCTTT. Its protein is CASSQGGTRDAFF.

The CDR3 coding sequence is TGTGCCAGCAGCGCCTCACTACTAGAGGGTGAGCAGTTCTTC. This encodes CASSASLLEGEQFF. V is TRBV9 and J is TRBJ2-1, with D possibly being TRBD2 (5 bases). The CDR3 loop spans 14 amino acids. V was pared by 3 bases and J by 9 bases, with 16 bases between. CDR1 and CDR2 from the germline V gene are SGDLS and YYNGEE.

The V gene is TRBV19, the J gene TRBJ1-2; possible D gene TRBD1, 5 bases. V was pared by 3 bases and J by 7 bases, with 18 bases between. This CDR3 has 15 residues. Germline V gives CDR1 LNHDA, CDR2 SQIVND (reference sequence). This CDR3 is CASSINDGGVFGYTF. Written as DNA, the CDR3 is TGTGCCAGTAGTATTAACGATGGAGGGGTGTTTGGCTACACCTTC.

V is TRBV28 and J is TRBJ2-2, with 8 bases aligning to TRBD2. V gave up 5 bases and J gave up 6 bases; unmatched junction bases: 8. Germline CDR1 is MDHEN and CDR2 is SYDVKM. This CDR3 region has 15 residues. CDR3 DNA: TGTGCCAGCAGTCTGAGCGGGAGTTTGGCCGGGGAGCTGTTTTTT. Amino acid sequence: CASSLSGSLAGELFF.

This chain joins TRBV7-2 and TRBJ1-2; possible D gene TRBD1, 6 bases. The CDR3 consists of 15 residues. The V gene lost 5 bases and the J gene lost 2 bases, with 15 bases spanning the gap. Germline lookup yields CDR1 SGHTA and CDR2 FQGNSA. The CDR3 bases are TGTGCCAGCAGCCCCCCCACAGGGTACAACTATGGCTACACCTTC. This encodes CASSPPTGYNYGYTF.

This clone was detected only a few times. V is TRBV4-3 and J is TRBJ1-2, with a weak D call TRBD1 (6 bases). V dropped 0 bases and J dropped 4 bases, with 18 bases sitting between them. Looked up from germline, CDR1 is LGHNA and CDR2 is YSLEER. There are 17 residues in the CDR3. CDR3 bases: TGCGCCAGCAGCCAAGATTGGGCCAGGGGTCCCCTCTATGGCTACACCTTC. It codes for CASSQDWARGPLYGYTF.